The 25 T cell receptor beta chains below were found in one sample sequenced in a study of shared clonotypes between healthy human individuals. Some clones are missing from TCRdb's copy, which holds only in-frame ones; the method was immunoSEQ multiplex PCR. The sample has 550,000 to 700,000 clones, around three quarters seen once; the top ten hold under 2%. The sample taken for sequencing was memory CD4+ T cells sorted from blood. Subset indicated: CD45RA-negative fraction. The source of these receptors is a woman aged 25 to 39 in good health.

The CDR3 protein is CASSSDGTGIQPQHF. In DNA, the CDR3 is TGTGCCAGTAGTTCGGACGGGACAGGGATTCAGCCCCAGCATTTT. V and J are TRBV19 and TRBJ1-5, with 9 bases lining up with TRBD1. From germline, CDR1 is LNHDA and CDR2 SQIVND (reference sequence). The V gene end was trimmed by 5 bases and the J gene end by 6 bases; junction bases not matched to a gene: 8. The CDR3 consists of 15 residues. Full variable domain (remainder filled in from reference TRBV19 and TRBJ1-5): DGGITQSPKYLFRKEGQNVTLSCEQNLNHDAMYWYRQDPGQGLRLIYYSQIVNDFQKGDIAEGYSVSREKKESFPLTVTSAQKNPTAFYLCASSSDGTGIQPQHFGDGTRLSIL.

The V gene is TRBV27, the J gene TRBJ1-5; possibly TRBD1 for D (6 bases). Trimming took off 3 bases at V and 7 bases at J, with 13 bases between the two ends. CDR1 MNHEY and CDR2 SMNVEV come from the germline V gene (reference sequence). The CDR3 consists of 14 residues. The CDR3 DNA sequence: TGTGCCAGCAGTTTGACGGGGGCTCGGCAGCCCCAGCATTTT. Translated, it gives CASSLTGARQPQHF.

The J gene is TRBJ1-1, the V gene TRBV27; TRBD1 is a possible D gene (5 bases). The V and J ends lost 11 bases and 4 bases respectively, with 17 bases between them. Germline CDR1 and CDR2: MNHEY and SMNVEV (reference sequence). The CDR3 consists of 13 residues. DNA for the CDR3: TGTGCCGCGATTGGTCTCCAGGGCACTGAAGCTTTCTTT. It is translated as CAAIGLQGTEAFF.

V usage is TRBV28 and J usage is TRBJ1-2; TRBD1 agrees at 7 bases. The V gene end was trimmed by 8 bases and the J gene end by 6 bases; junction bases not matched to a gene: 9. Germline CDR1 MDHEN, CDR2 SYDVKM. The CDR3 consists of 13 residues. The CDR3: CASRATGWDGYTF. The CDR3, as DNA: TGTGCCAGCCGAGCGACAGGGTGGGATGGCTACACCTTC.

The V call is TRBV28, the J call TRBJ1-2; 7 nucleotides align to TRBD1. This CDR3 has 15 amino acids. Losses at the gene ends were 4 bases for V and 2 bases for J; bases not matched to a gene: 7. CDR1 and CDR2 from the germline V gene are MDHEN and SYDVKM. This CDR3 is CASSSRAGGNYGYTF. DNA of the CDR3: TGTGCCAGCAGTTCACGGGCAGGGGGAAACTATGGCTACACCTTC.

V and J are TRBV27 and TRBJ1-5, with D perhaps TRBD1 (6 bases). The V gene's germline CDR1 is MNHEY and CDR2 SMNVEV (reference sequence). The V end lost 5 bases, the J end lost 5 bases, and 16 bases lay between the germline ends. CDR3 length: 15 residues. CDR3 protein: CASSPDRDTYQPQHF. CDR3 coding DNA: TGTGCCAGCAGTCCAGACCGGGACACTTATCAGCCCCAGCATTTT.

The rearrangement joins TRBV30 to TRBJ1-5, with TRBD1 as a possible D gene (5 bases). Germline CDR1 and CDR2: GTSNPN and SVGIG (reference sequence). Trimming stripped 5 bases from V and 4 bases from J, with 15 bases between. The CDR3 extends over 14 amino acids. CDR3 region: CAWQLTELNQPQHF. The DNA for the CDR3 is TGTGCCTGGCAACTGACAGAGCTTAATCAGCCCCAGCATTTT.

Comments on this clone: The same CDR3 is also encoded by other DNA sequences in this sample. The genes are TRBV14 and TRBJ2-2; TRBD2 matches at 7 bases. The CDR3 has 15 amino acids. Germline V gives CDR1 SGHDN, CDR2 FVKESK. The trim removed 4 bases at V and 3 bases at J, leaving 5 bases unmatched. CDR3 sequence (DNA): TGTGCCAGCAGCCCGCGACTAGCTGACACCGGGGAGCTGTTTTTT. This sequence encodes CASSPRLADTGELFF.

This rearrangement joins TRBV5-4 to TRBJ2-1; TRBD2 aligns across 9 bases. CDR3 length: 16 amino acids. CDR1 and CDR2 from the germline V gene are SGHNT and YYREEE (reference sequence). V dropped 2 bases and J dropped 7; count of bases not matched to a gene: 10. Here the CDR3 reads CASSLGGGRAENEQFF. In DNA, the CDR3 is TGTGCCAGCAGCTTAGGGGGCGGGAGGGCCGAAAATGAGCAGTTCTTC.

The rearrangement uses TRBV25-1 and TRBJ2-1; maybe TRBD1 (5 bases). V shed 4 bases and J shed 6 bases, with 10 bases lying between them. The germline CDR1 and CDR2 sequences are MGHDK and SYGVNS. This CDR3 comprises 13 residues. CDR3 loop: CASSGGWANEQFF. The CDR3 DNA reads as TGTGCCAGCAGTGGGGGCTGGGCCAATGAGCAGTTCTTC.

This chain connects TRBV29-1 to TRBJ2-1; D gene unclear. Germline CDR1 reads SQVTM; CDR2 reads ANQGSEA. V was pared by 6 bases and J by 6 bases, with 9 bases between. The CDR3 length is 11 residues. CDR3 bases: TGCAGCGTGTCTCAAGGCAATGAGCAGTTCTTC. Translation: CSVSQGNEQFF.

This clone appeared a single time. The V call is TRBV2, the J call TRBJ2-1, with 13 bases identical to TRBD2. Trimming took 5 bases from V and 15 from J; bases not matched to a gene: 10. CDR1 is SNHLY and CDR2 is FYNNEI in the germline V gene. CDR3 length: 14 amino acids. The CDR3: CASSPGLAGNNRFF. The DNA of the CDR3 is TGTGCCAGCAGTCCGGGACTAGCGGGGAACAATCGGTTCTTC.

This clone was seen at least ten times. J is TRBJ2-1 and V is TRBV7-6; TRBD2 agrees at 14 bases. Germline assignment: CDR1 SGHVS and CDR2 FNYEAQ. V shed 5 bases, J shed 9 bases, and the junction held 6 bases outside the gene matches. CDR3 length equals 15 residues. The CDR3 spells CASSAGLAGVGEQFF. As DNA, the CDR3 is TGTGCCAGCAGCGCGGGACTAGCGGGAGTAGGTGAGCAGTTCTTC. The variable domain in full, with the rest retrieved from reference TRBV7-6 and TRBJ2-1, is GAGVSQSPRYKVTKRGQDVALRCDPISGHVSLYWYRQALGQGPEFLTYFNYEAQQDKSGLPNDRFSAERPEGSISTLTIQRTEQRDSAMYRCASSAGLAGVGEQFFGPGTRLTVL.

This rearrangement joins TRBV4-1 to TRBJ1-1; D is undetermined. V was pared by 4 bases and J by 5 bases, with 14 bases between. CDR1 is MGHRA and CDR2 is YSYEKL in the germline V gene. The CDR3 sequence is 14 residues long. In DNA form, the CDR3 reads TGCGCCAGCAGCCGAGAGGGATTATGGACTGAAGCTTTCTTT. Residues: CASSREGLWTEAFF.

For the CDR3, the DNA is TGTGCCAGTAGTAGCCCCGGAAGGGCCTACAATGAGCAGTTCTTC. Protein sequence: CASSSPGRAYNEQFF. The chain recombines TRBV19 with TRBJ2-1; no clear D. CDR1 and CDR2 from the germline V gene are LNHDA and SQIVND (reference sequence). Deletions cut 4 bases from V and 2 bases from J, with 12 bases between. The CDR3 is 15 residues long.

This chain links TRBV5-1 with TRBJ1-3; unclear D gene. Germline CDR1 is SGHRS and CDR2 is YFSETQ. The CDR3 consists of 16 residues. V lost 0 bases and J lost 0, with 10 bases in between. The CDR3 region is CASSLAPQASGNTIYF. The CDR3 DNA reads TGCGCCAGCAGCTTGGCCCCCCAGGCCTCTGGAAACACCATATATTTT.

This clone was observed once. The chain employs TRBV6-6 and TRBJ2-1; 8 bases line up with TRBD2. CDR3 length equals 15 residues. Trimming at V came to 5 bases and at J to 8 bases, leaving 11 bases not matched to a gene. Germline V CDR1 and CDR2: MNHNY, SVGAGI (reference sequence). CDR3 nucleotides: TGTGCCAGCAGTGAGGGAAGCGGGAGTGGAGATGAGCAGTTCTTC. Translated, it gives CASSEGSGSGDEQFF.

The V gene is TRBV30, the J gene TRBJ2-3, with 10 bases matching TRBD2. The CDR3 covers 15 residues. The ends lost 0 bases at V and 5 bases at J; junction bases unmatched: 5. The germline gives CDR1 GTSNPN, CDR2 SVGIG (reference sequence). Here the CDR3 reads CAWSVLLAGRDTQYF. DNA of the CDR3: TGTGCCTGGAGTGTCCTACTAGCGGGACGAGATACGCAGTATTTT.

The table lists this clone with a few counts. The V and J genes are TRBV28 and TRBJ2-7; the D gene is possibly TRBD1 (6 bases). This CDR3 is built from 14 residues. Germline CDR1 and CDR2: MDHEN and SYDVKM. V lost 4 bases and J lost 3, with 13 bases in between. This CDR3 reads CASSSGTQVYEQYF. The CDR3 nucleotides read TGTGCCAGCAGTTCAGGGACACAAGTCTACGAGCAGTACTTC.

The chain uses TRBV9 and TRBJ2-2; D ambiguous. The CDR3 is 14 residues long. Per germline, CDR1 SGDLS and CDR2 YYNGEE. V was trimmed by 1 base and J by 5 bases, leaving 9 bases between them. The CDR3 sequence: CASSVLTATGELFF. Here the CDR3 DNA reads TGTGCCAGCAGCGTATTGACGGCAACCGGGGAGCTGTTTTTT.

The V gene is TRBV7-2, the J gene TRBJ1-6; D is unclear. This CDR3 is 15 amino acids long. CDR1 and CDR2 from the germline V gene are SGHTA and FQGNSA. V was cut by 1 base and J by 6 bases, with 10 bases left in between. DNA of the CDR3: TGTGCCAGCAGCTTAGGGAGGGAGTTTAATTCACCCCTCCACTTT. This sequence encodes CASSLGREFNSPLHF. The full variable domain, its missing parts supplied by reference TRBV7-2 and TRBJ1-6, is GAGVSQSPSNKVTEKGKDVELRCDPISGHTALYWYRQSLGQGLEFLIYFQGNSAPDKSGLPSDRFSAERTGGSVSTLTIQRTQQEDSAVYLCASSLGREFNSPLHFGNGTRLTVT.

This clone was seen a single time. The chain has TRBV29-1 and TRBJ2-1; 8 nucleotides align to TRBD2. This CDR3 spans 14 amino acids. Germline-derived CDR1 and CDR2 are SQVTM and ANQGSEA. V lost 2 bases to trimming and J lost 9 bases; unmatched junction nucleotides: 9. CDR3 coding DNA: TGCAGCGTTGAATTAGGGCGGGAGGAGGGTGAGCAGTTCTTC. As protein: CSVELGREEGEQFF.

The chain has TRBV7-9 and TRBJ2-1, with a tentative D call TRBD2 (5 bases). The length of the CDR3 is 14 residues. With 0 bases removed from V and 7 bases from J, the gap between germline ends came to 10 bases. The germline V gene has CDR1 SEHNR and CDR2 FQNEAQ (reference sequence). CDR3 nucleotide sequence: TGTGCCAGCAGCTTAGCGGGAGTGTGGAATGAGCAGTTCTTC. This sequence encodes CASSLAGVWNEQFF.

The chain joins TRBV28 to TRBJ1-5; tentatively, D is TRBD1 (5 bases). V was trimmed by 0 bases and J by 6 bases, leaving 21 bases between them. Germline V CDR1 and CDR2: MDHEN, SYDVKM. The CDR3 contains 18 residues. CDR3 region: CASSLWGTREGVAQPQHF. CDR3 sequence (DNA): TGTGCCAGCAGTTTATGGGGGACGAGAGAAGGGGTGGCTCAGCCCCAGCATTTT.

Notes on this clone: This specimen includes other DNA sequences encoding the same CDR3. The gene calls are TRBV28 and TRBJ1-2; no clear D gene. This CDR3 has 14 residues. V lost 4 bases and J 4 bases, leaving 13 bases between the germline ends. Germline V gene data show CDR1 as MDHEN and CDR2 as SYDVKM. The CDR3 is CASSSPELVYGYTF. The CDR3 region has the DNA TGTGCCAGCAGTTCCCCCGAGCTGGTCTATGGCTACACCTTC.